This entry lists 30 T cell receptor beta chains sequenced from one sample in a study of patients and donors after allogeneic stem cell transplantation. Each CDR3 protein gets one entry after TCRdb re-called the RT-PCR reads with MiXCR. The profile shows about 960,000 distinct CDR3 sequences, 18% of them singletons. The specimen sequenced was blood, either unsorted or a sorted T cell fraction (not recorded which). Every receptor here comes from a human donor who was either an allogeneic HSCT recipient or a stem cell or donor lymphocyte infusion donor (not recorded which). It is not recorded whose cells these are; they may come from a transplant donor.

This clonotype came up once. CDR3 nucleotides: TGTGCCAGCAGTCACGAGGCTGTGGTCAAAAACATTCAGTACTTC. As protein: CASSHEAVVKNIQYF. The chain carries TRBV6-2 or TRBV6-3 and TRBJ2-4; no firm D call. V shed 5 bases and J shed 3 bases, with 14 bases lying between them. The CDR3 loop spans 15 amino acids. The V gene's germline CDR1 is MNHEY and CDR2 SVGEGT.

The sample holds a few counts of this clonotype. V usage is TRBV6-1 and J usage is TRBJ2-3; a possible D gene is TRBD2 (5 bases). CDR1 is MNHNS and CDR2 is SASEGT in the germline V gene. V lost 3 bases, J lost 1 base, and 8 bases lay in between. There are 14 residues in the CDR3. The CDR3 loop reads CASSDLRGTDTQYF. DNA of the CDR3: TGTGCCAGCAGTGACCTGAGGGGCACAGATACGCAGTATTTT.

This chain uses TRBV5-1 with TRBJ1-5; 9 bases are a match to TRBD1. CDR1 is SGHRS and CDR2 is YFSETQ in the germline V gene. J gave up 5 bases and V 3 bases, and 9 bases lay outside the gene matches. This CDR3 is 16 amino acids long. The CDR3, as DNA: TGCGCCAGCAGCTGGGGACAGGGCGGAAGGGATCAGCCCCAGCATTTT. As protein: CASSWGQGGRDQPQHF.

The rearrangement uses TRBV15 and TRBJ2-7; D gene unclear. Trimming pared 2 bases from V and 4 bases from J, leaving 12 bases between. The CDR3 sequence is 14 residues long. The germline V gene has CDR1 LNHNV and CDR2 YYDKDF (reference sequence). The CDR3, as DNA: TGTGCCACCAGCAGAACGACACTAAAGTACGAGCAGTACTTC. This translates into CATSRTTLKYEQYF.

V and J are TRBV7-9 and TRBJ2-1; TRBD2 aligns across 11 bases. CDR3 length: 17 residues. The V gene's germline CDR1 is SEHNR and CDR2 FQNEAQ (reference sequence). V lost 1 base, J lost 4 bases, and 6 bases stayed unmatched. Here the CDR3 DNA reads TGTGCCAGCAGCTTAGGGGCCGGGACTAGCGGATACAATGAGCAGTTCTTC. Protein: CASSLGAGTSGYNEQFF.

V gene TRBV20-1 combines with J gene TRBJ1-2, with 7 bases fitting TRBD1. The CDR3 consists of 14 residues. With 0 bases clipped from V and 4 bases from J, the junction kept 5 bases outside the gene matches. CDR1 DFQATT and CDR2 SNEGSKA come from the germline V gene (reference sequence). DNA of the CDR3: TGCAGTGCTAGAGAATCTGACAGGGCCTATGGCTACACCTTC. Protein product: CSARESDRAYGYTF.

CDR3: CASTMAGPEQYF. DNA of the CDR3: TGTGCCAGCACTATGGCCGGGCCCGAGCAGTACTTC. This rearrangement joins TRBV7-9 to TRBJ2-7; D is undetermined. The V gene lost 7 bases and the J gene lost 6 bases, with 13 bases spanning the gap. The CDR3 consists of 12 residues. Germline assignment: CDR1 SEHNR and CDR2 FQNEAQ (reference sequence).

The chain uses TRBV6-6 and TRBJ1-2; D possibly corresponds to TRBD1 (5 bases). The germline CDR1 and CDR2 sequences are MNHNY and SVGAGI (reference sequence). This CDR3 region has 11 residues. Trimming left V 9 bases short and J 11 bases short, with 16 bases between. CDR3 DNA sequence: TGTGCCAGTCGGGGACCCCTGGGGTACACCTTC. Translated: CASRGPLGYTF.

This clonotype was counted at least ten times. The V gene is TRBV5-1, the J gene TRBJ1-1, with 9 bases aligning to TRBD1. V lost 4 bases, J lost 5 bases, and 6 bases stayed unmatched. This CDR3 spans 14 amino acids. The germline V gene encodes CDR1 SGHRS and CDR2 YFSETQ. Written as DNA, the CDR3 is TGCGCCAGCAGCACCGGACAGGGGAGTACTGAAGCTTTCTTT. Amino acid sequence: CASSTGQGSTEAFF.

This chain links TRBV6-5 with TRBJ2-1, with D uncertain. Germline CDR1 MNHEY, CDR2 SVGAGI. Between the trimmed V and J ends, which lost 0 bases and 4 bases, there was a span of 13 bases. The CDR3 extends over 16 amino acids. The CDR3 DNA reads TGTGCCAGCAGTTACTCGGGCCGGGCTAAGTACAATGAGCAGTTCTTC. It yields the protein CASSYSGRAKYNEQFF.

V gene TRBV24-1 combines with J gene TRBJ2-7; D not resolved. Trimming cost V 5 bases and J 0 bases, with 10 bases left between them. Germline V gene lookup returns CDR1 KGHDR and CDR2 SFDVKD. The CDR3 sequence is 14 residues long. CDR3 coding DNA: TGTGCCACCAGTGCGTCAGATAGCTCCTACGAGCAGTACTTC. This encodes CATSASDSSYEQYF.

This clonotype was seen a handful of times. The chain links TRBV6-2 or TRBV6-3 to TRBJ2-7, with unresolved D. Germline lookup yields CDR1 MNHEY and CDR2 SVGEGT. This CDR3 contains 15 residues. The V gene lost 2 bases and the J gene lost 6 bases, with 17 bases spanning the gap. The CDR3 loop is CASSYAEKGSGEQYF. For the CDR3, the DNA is TGTGCCAGCAGTTACGCGGAAAAGGGCTCGGGCGAGCAGTACTTC.

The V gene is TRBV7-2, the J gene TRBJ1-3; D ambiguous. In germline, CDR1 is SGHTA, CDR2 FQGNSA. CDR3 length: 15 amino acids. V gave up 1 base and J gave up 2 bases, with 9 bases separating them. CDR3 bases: TGTGCCAGCAGCTTAGGGGGTGTCGCTGGAAACACCATATATTTT. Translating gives CASSLGGVAGNTIYF. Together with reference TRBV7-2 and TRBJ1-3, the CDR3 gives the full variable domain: GAGVSQSPSNKVTEKGKDVELRCDPISGHTALYWYRQSLGQGLEFLIYFQGNSAPDKSGLPSDRFSAERTGGSVSTLTIQRTQQEDSAVYLCASSLGGVAGNTIYFGEGSWLTVV.

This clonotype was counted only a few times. The CDR3 coding sequence is TGTGCCAGCAGCCAAGCTTCCGGGGCTCTTCTGAATTCACCCCTCCACTTT. Amino acid sequence: CASSQASGALLNSPLHF. The rearrangement joins TRBV4-2 to TRBJ1-6; TRBD1 might be the D (5 bases). This CDR3 is built from 17 residues. V was cut by 1 base and J by 7 bases, with 17 bases left in between. The V gene's germline CDR1 is LGHNA and CDR2 YNFKEQ.

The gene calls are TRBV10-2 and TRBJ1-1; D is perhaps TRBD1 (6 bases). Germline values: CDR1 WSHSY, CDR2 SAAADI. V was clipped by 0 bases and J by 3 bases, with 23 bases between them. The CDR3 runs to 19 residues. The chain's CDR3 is CASSESTRSHRARDTEAFF. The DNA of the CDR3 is TGCGCCAGCAGTGAGTCGACCAGGAGTCACAGGGCAAGAGACACTGAAGCTTTCTTT.

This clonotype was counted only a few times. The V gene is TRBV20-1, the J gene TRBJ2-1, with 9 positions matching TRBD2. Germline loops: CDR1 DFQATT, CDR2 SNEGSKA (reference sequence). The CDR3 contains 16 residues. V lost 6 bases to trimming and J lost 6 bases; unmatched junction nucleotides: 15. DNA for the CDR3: TGCAGTGCCGCAGGAGCCAGAGCGGGAGGCTCCAATGAGCAGTTCTTC. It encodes CSAAGARAGGSNEQFF.

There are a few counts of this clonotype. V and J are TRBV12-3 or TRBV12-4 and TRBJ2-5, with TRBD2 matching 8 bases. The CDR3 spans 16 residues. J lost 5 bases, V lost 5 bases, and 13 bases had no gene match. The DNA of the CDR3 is TGTGCCAGCAGTCCCCCGAGGAGCGGGAGACCGGAGACCCAGTACTTC. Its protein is CASSPPRSGRPETQYF.

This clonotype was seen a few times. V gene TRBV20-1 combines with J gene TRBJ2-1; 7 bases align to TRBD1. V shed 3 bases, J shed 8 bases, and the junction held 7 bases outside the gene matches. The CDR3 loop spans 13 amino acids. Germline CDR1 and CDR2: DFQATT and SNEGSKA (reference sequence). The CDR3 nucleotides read TGCAGTGCTAGCAAGACAGGGTCATATGAGCAGTTCTTC. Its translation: CSASKTGSYEQFF.

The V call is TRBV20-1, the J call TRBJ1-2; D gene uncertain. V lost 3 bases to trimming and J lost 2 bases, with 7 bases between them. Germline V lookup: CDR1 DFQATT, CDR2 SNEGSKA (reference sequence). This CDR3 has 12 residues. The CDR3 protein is CSAREQNYGYTF. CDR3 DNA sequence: TGCAGTGCTAGGGAACAGAACTATGGCTACACCTTC.

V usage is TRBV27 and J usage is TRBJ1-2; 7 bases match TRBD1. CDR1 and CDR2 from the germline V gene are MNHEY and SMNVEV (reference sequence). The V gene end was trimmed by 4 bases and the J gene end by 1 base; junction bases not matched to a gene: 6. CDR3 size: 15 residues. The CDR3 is CASSSTGFLNYGYTF. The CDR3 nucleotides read TGTGCCAGCAGTTCGACAGGGTTTCTTAACTATGGCTACACCTTC.

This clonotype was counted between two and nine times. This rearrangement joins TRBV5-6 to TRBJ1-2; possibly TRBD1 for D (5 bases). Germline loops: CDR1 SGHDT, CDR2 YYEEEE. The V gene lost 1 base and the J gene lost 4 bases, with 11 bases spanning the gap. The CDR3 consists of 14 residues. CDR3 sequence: CASSLIGEAYGYTF. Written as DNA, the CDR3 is TGTGCCAGCAGCTTGATAGGGGAGGCCTATGGCTACACCTTC. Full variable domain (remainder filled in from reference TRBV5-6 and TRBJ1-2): DAGVTQSPTHLIKTRGQQVTLRCSPKSGHDTVSWYQQALGQGPQFIFQYYEEEERQRGNFPDRFSGHQFPNYSSELNVNALLLGDSALYLCASSLIGEAYGYTFGSGTRLTVV.

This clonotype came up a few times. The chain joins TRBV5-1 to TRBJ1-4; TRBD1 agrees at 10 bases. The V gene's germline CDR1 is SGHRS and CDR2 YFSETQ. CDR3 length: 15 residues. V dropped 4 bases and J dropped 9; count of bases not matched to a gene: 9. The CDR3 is CASSEETGGRKKLFF. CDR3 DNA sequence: TGCGCCAGCAGCGAAGAGACAGGGGGCAGGAAAAAACTGTTTTTT.

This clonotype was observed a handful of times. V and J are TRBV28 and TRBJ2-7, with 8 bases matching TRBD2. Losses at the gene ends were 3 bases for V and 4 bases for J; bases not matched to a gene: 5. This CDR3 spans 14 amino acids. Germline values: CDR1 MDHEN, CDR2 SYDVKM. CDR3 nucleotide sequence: TGTGCCAGCAGTTTCGGGCTAGCGGGTTACGAGCAGTACTTC. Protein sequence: CASSFGLAGYEQYF.

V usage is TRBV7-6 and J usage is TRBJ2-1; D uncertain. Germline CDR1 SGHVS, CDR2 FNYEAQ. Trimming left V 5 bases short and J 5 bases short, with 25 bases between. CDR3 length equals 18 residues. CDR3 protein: CASSPTTPTSTANNEQFF. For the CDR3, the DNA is TGTGCCAGCAGCCCCACGACCCCTACTTCAACCGCGAACAATGAGCAGTTCTTC.

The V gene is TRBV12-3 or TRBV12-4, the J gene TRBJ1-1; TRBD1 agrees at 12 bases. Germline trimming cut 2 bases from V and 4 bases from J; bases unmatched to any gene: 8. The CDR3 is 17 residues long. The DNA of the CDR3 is TGTGCCAGCAGTTTAAGGCAACGGGACAGGGGGCTCACTGAAGCTTTCTTT. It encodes CASSLRQRDRGLTEAFF.

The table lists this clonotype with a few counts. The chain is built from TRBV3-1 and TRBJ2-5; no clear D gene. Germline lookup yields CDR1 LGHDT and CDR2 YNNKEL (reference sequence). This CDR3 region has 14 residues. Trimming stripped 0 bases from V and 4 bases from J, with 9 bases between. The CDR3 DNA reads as TGTGCCAGCAGCCAAGATCCGGAGCGAGAGACCCAGTACTTC. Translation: CASSQDPERETQYF.

The CDR3 coding sequence is TGTGCCAGCAGTTACGGGGTCAGTAGCAATCAGCCCCAGCATTTT. Translation: CASSYGVSSNQPQHF. The chain links TRBV6-5 to TRBJ1-5, with no clear D. This CDR3 spans 15 amino acids. Trimming removed 2 bases at V and 0 bases at J, with 8 bases between. CDR1 MNHEY and CDR2 SVGAGI come from the germline V gene.

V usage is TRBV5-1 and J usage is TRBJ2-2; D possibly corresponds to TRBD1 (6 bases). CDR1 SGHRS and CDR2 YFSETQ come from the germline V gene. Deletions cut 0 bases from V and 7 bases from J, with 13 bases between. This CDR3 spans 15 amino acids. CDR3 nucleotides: TGCGCCAGCAGCTTGGGGGACAAGTCCATCGGGGAGCTGTTTTTT. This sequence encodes CASSLGDKSIGELFF.

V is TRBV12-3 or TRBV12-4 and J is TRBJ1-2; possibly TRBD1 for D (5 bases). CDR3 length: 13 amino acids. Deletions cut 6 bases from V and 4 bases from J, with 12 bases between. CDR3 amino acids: CASSIQEFYGYTF. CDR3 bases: TGTGCCAGCAGCATACAGGAATTCTATGGCTACACCTTC.

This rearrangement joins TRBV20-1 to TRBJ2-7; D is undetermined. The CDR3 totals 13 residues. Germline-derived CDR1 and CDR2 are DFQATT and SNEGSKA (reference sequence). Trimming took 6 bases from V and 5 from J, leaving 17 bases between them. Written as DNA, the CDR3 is TGCAGTGCCCGAAACAGTCCCTACCACGAGCAGTACTTC. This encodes CSARNSPYHEQYF.